These 18 T cell receptor beta chains share one sample of origin, sequenced in a study of T cell responses to AZD1222 COVID-19 vaccine listed by TCRdb under 2021. What the time point label conveys for this sample: baseline before first vaccination. Libraries were prepared through the immunoSEQ multiplex PCR assay. What TCRdb holds here is the immuneACCESS table cut down to in-frame rearrangements. Part of the clones is not present; checked against another copy, under half of the missing clones reflect an unresolved V gene, and the others are unexplained. The sample has about 180,000 clones on record, 85% to 90% of them singletons. Together, the top ten hold 1.5% to 2% of the sample. The sample in question was peripheral blood, obtained on day 0 of AZD1222 vaccination. Source of these receptors: an adult in good health.

The V and J genes are TRBV10-1 and TRBJ2-2; D perhaps matches TRBD1 (5 bases). Germline-derived CDR1 and CDR2 are WNHNN and SYGVQD (reference sequence). The ends were cut back, 0 bases at V and 0 bases at J, with 11 bases in the middle. CDR3 length equals 17 residues. The CDR3 DNA sequence: TGCGCCAGCAGTGAGTCGGCGACAGCTGCGAACACCGGGGAGCTGTTTTTT. This sequence encodes CASSESATAANTGELFF.

This chain connects TRBV3-1 (or the pseudogene TRBV3-2) to TRBJ2-7, with D perhaps matching TRBD1 or TRBD2 (5 bases each). The CDR3 length is 15 residues. The germline V and J ends were trimmed by 4 bases and 4 bases, with 17 bases remaining between them. Germline values: CDR1 LGHDT, CDR2 YNNKEL (reference sequence). The CDR3 nucleotides read TGTGCCAGCAGCCCTAACTTCGGGGCTCTGTACGAGCAGTACTTC. It encodes CASSPNFGALYEQYF.

The chain has TRBV27 and TRBJ2-7; 11 positions match TRBD1. The trim removed 8 bases at V and 2 bases at J, leaving 8 bases unmatched. This CDR3 contains 15 residues. Looked up from germline, CDR1 is MNHEY and CDR2 is SMNVEV (reference sequence). Here the CDR3 reads CASGRGTGGTYEQYF. The CDR3 DNA reads TGTGCCAGCGGGAGGGGGACAGGGGGGACCTACGAGCAGTACTTC.

This clone was seen only once. V is TRBV7-6 and J is TRBJ2-3; D may correspond to TRBD1 or TRBD2 (5 bases each). This CDR3 contains 14 residues. Germline V CDR1 and CDR2: SGHVS, FNYEAQ. V was pared by 5 bases and J by 7 bases, with 16 bases between. CDR3 protein: CASSASGTLNTQYF. In DNA form, the CDR3 reads TGTGCCAGCAGCGCCTCCGGGACCCTTAATACGCAGTATTTT. The complete variable domain, with remaining parts taken from reference TRBV7-6 and TRBJ2-3, reads GAGVSQSPRYKVTKRGQDVALRCDPISGHVSLYWYRQALGQGPEFLTYFNYEAQQDKSGLPNDRFSAERPEGSISTLTIQRTEQRDSAMYRCASSASGTLNTQYFGPGTRLTVL.

The chain combines TRBV6-5 with TRBJ1-4, with D possibly TRBD1 on 6 matching bases. V lost 7 bases, J lost 5 bases, and 14 bases lay in between. Germline-derived CDR1 and CDR2 are MNHEY and SVGAGI. This CDR3 spans 14 amino acids. The CDR3 reads CASTPGRGNEKLFF. CDR3 in DNA: TGTGCCAGCACCCCAGGGAGGGGGAATGAAAAACTGTTTTTT.

The rearrangement joins TRBV5-5 to TRBJ1-2; D may be TRBD1 (5 bases). Germline CDR1 and CDR2: SGHKS and YYEKEE (reference sequence). Trimming cost V 2 bases and J 10 bases, with 15 bases left between them. The CDR3 sequence is 13 residues long. This CDR3 is CASSFHRDVDYTF. As DNA, the CDR3 is TGTGCCAGCAGCTTCCACCGGGACGTTGACTACACCTTC.

This chain connects TRBV6-5 to TRBJ1-2, with D possibly TRBD1 on 6 matching bases. The CDR3 length is 12 residues. CDR1 MNHEY and CDR2 SVGAGI come from the germline V gene. Trimming pared 6 bases from V and 6 bases from J, leaving 11 bases between. CDR3 sequence reads: CASSDTGNGYTF. The CDR3 DNA is TGTGCCAGCAGCGACACAGGGAATGGCTACACCTTC.

V gene TRBV11-2 combines with J gene TRBJ2-1; D unresolved. This CDR3 is built from 11 residues. The V gene lost 5 bases and the J gene lost 6 bases, with 5 bases spanning the gap. Germline CDR1 and CDR2: SGHAT and FQNNGV. DNA of the CDR3: TGTGCCAGCAGCATCTCCAATGAGCAGTTCTTC. This gives the protein CASSISNEQFF. Using reference TRBV11-2 and TRBJ2-1 for the parts outside the CDR3, the full variable domain is EAGVAQSPRYKIIEKRQSVAFWCNPISGHATLYWYQQILGQGPKLLIQFQNNGVVDDSQLPKDRFSAERLKGVDSTLKIQPAKLEDSAVYLCASSISNEQFFGPGTRLTVL.

The genes are TRBV4-1 and TRBJ2-7; TRBD2 is a possible D gene (6 bases). CDR1 MGHRA and CDR2 YSYEKL come from the germline V gene. Trimming cost V 5 bases and J 6 bases, with 17 bases left between them. The CDR3 runs to 14 residues. The CDR3 coding sequence is TGCGCCAGCAGCATCCCCTTGGGAGGAGGCGAGCAGTACTTC. It encodes CASSIPLGGGEQYF.

The chain has TRBV7-2 and TRBJ2-7, with 9 bases aligning to TRBD2. Germline V gene sequence: CDR1 SGHTA, CDR2 FQGNSA. This CDR3 region has 16 residues. V lost 4 bases and J lost 0; bases outside the gene matches: 7. The CDR3 DNA is TGTGCCAGCAGCTCCCTAGCGGGACTTAGCTCCTACGAGCAGTACTTC. Protein: CASSSLAGLSSYEQYF. Drawing the rest from reference TRBV7-2 and TRBJ2-7, the complete variable domain is GAGVSQSPSNKVTEKGKDVELRCDPISGHTALYWYRQSLGQGLEFLIYFQGNSAPDKSGLPSDRFSAERTGGSVSTLTIQRTQQEDSAVYLCASSSLAGLSSYEQYFGPGTRLTVT.

The chain recombines TRBV10-3 with TRBJ1-2; 8 bases fit TRBD1. This CDR3 comprises 14 residues. Germline V gene data show CDR1 as ENHRY and CDR2 as SYGVKD. J was trimmed by 3 bases and V by 4 bases; bases with no gene match: 4. CDR3 sequence reads: CAISGGTGDYGYTF. For the CDR3, the DNA is TGTGCCATCAGTGGGGGGACAGGAGACTATGGCTACACCTTC.

The chain is built from TRBV3-1 (or the pseudogene TRBV3-2) and TRBJ2-5, with TRBD2 matching 14 bases. After removal of 2 bases from V and 4 bases from J, the junction contained 9 bases not matched to a gene. Germline lookup yields CDR1 LGHDT and CDR2 YNNKEL (reference sequence). This CDR3 has 18 residues. In DNA form, the CDR3 reads TGTGCCAGCAGCCAAACCGAAGGGGGACTAGCGGGAGCAGAGACCCAGTACTTC. The encoded protein is CASSQTEGGLAGAETQYF.

This chain uses TRBV5-4 with TRBJ2-3, with D perhaps TRBD1 (7 bases). V was pared by 6 bases and J by 0 bases, with 17 bases between. Germline CDR1 reads SGHNT; CDR2 reads YYREEE (reference sequence). This CDR3 spans 16 amino acids. The DNA of the CDR3 is TGTGCCAGCACCACACGTTCAGGGGGGAGCACAGATACGCAGTATTTT. Residues: CASTTRSGGSTDTQYF.

Concerning this clone: At one of its ends the junction is not consistent with the germline gene, which may arise from a read error. The chain links TRBV5-6 to TRBJ2-5; 7 positions match TRBD2. The CDR3 has 12 residues. Germline-derived CDR1 and CDR2 are SGHDT and YYEEEE. Here the CDR3 DNA reads TGTGCCAGCAGCTTGGTCAGCGGGGCCCTCGACTTC. This gives the protein CASSLVSGALDF.

The chain recombines TRBV6-5 with TRBJ2-7, with 7 bases fitting TRBD2. J lost 2 bases, V lost 6 bases, and 10 bases had no gene match. The CDR3 has 15 amino acids. CDR1 MNHEY and CDR2 SVGAGI come from the germline V gene. CDR3 protein: CASSTDVSGTYEQYF. In DNA, the CDR3 is TGTGCCAGCAGCACCGACGTGAGCGGGACCTACGAGCAGTACTTC.

The genes are TRBV5-4 and TRBJ1-3; TRBD1 matches 9 bases. V lost 2 bases and J lost 1; bases outside the gene matches: 1. The length of the CDR3 is 15 residues. The germline gives CDR1 SGHNT, CDR2 YYREEE (reference sequence). CDR3 DNA: TGTGCCAGCAGCTTTGGACAGGGGTCTGGAAACACCATATATTTT. It encodes CASSFGQGSGNTIYF.

The V gene is TRBV5-1, the J gene TRBJ1-1, with TRBD1 matching over 12 bases. The CDR3 loop spans 14 amino acids. Germline CDR1 reads SGHRS; CDR2 reads YFSETQ. V lost 4 bases to trimming and J lost 6 bases; unmatched junction nucleotides: 4. The CDR3 protein is CASSAGQGAAEAFF. CDR3 DNA sequence: TGCGCCAGCAGCGCGGGACAGGGGGCCGCTGAAGCTTTCTTT.

The chain is built from TRBV19 and TRBJ1-5; D unclear. The CDR3 contains 14 residues. V was shortened by 1 base and J by 6 bases, with 10 bases between the two germline ends. From germline, CDR1 is LNHDA and CDR2 SQIVND (reference sequence). The CDR3 loop reads CASSIARVGQPQHF. The CDR3 region has the DNA TGTGCCAGTAGTATAGCCCGGGTGGGTCAGCCCCAGCATTTT.